This T cell receptor beta chain comes out of a study of vaccination and CD4 T cells after COVID-19. J gave up 2 bases and V 4 bases, and 4 bases lay outside the gene matches. The germline V gene has CDR1 LNHDA and CDR2 SQIVND (reference sequence). The CDR3 loop spans 15 amino acids. This clonotype was detected once. Its antigen is currently unknown. Treatment here: approximately 11-day PBMC culture with coronavirus spike peptide pools or control peptides (ViraFEST assay). CD4+ T-cell collection from the unexposed donor predated the COVID-19 pandemic (2011-2018). The Oncomine TCR Beta short-read assay sequenced DNA from cultured CD4+ T cells. The template was genomic DNA from cultured CD4+ T cells. TCRdb passed the PCR reads through MiXCR, listing each CDR3 protein once. The table has 9,500 or so distinct CDR3 sequences, about 30% seen once.

The chain joins TRBV19 to TRBJ2-5; 10 bases match TRBD1. The receptor comes from a human donor in good health. The specimen was CD4+ T cells from blood, cultured in vitro. This CDR3 reads CASSRPGQGQETQYF. CDR3 nucleotide sequence: TGTGCCAGTAGTAGGCCGGGACAGGGGCAAGAGACCCAGTACTTC.